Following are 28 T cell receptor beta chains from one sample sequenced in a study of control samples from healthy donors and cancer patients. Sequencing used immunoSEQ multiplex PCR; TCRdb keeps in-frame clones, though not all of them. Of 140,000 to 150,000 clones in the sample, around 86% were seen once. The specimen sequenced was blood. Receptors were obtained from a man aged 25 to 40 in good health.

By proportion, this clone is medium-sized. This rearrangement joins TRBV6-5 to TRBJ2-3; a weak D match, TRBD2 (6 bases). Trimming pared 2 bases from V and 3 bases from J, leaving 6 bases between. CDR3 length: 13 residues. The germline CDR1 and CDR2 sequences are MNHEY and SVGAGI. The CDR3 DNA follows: TGTGCCAGCAGTTACCGGGAGACAGATACGCAGTATTTT. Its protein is CASSYRETDTQYF.

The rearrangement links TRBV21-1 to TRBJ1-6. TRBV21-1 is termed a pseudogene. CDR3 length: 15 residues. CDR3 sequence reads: CASSNDGSYNSPLHF. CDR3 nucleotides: TGTGCCAGCAGCAATGACGGGTCCTATAATTCACCCCTCCACTTT.

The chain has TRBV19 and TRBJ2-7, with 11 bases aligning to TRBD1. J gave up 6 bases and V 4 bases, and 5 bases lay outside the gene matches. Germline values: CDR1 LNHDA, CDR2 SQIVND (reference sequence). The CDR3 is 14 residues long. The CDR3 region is CASSSPDRGLEQYF. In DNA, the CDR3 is TGTGCCAGTAGTAGCCCGGACAGGGGGCTCGAGCAGTACTTC.

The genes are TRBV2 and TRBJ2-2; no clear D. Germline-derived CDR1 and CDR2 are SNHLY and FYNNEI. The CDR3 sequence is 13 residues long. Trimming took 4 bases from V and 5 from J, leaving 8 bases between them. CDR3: CASSGIRTGELFF. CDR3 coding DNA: TGTGCCAGCAGTGGAATCCGGACCGGGGAGCTGTTTTTT.

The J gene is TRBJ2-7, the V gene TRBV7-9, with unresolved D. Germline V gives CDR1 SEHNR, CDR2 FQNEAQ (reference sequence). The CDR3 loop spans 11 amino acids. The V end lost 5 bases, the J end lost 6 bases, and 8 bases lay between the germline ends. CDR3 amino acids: CASSVPGEQYF. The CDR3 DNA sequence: TGTGCCAGCAGCGTTCCGGGCGAGCAGTACTTC.

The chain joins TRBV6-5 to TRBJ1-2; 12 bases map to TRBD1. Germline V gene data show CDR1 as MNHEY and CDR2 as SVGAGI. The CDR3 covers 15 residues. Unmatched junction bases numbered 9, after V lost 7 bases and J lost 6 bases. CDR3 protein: CASTHGTGGADGYTF. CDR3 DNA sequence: TGTGCCAGCACCCACGGGACAGGGGGCGCCGATGGCTACACCTTC.

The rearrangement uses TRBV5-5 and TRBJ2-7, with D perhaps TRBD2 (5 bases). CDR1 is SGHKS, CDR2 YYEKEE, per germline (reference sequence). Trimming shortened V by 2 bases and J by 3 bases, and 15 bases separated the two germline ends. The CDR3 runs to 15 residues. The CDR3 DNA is TGTGCCAGCAGCTTCCTTCTTTCGGCGGGCTACGAGCAGTACTTC. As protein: CASSFLLSAGYEQYF.

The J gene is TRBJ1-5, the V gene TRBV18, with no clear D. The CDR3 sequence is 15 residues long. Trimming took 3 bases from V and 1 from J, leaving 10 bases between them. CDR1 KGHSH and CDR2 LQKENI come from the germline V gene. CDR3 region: CASSPTRSSNQPQHF. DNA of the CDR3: TGTGCCAGCTCACCGACGCGGAGCAGCAATCAGCCCCAGCATTTT. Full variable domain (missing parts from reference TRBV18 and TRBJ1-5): NAGVMQNPRHLVRRRGQEARLRCSPMKGHSHVYWYRQLPEEGLKFMVYLQKENIIDESGMPKERFSAEFPKEGPSILRIQQVVRGDSAAYFCASSPTRSSNQPQHFGDGTRLSIL.

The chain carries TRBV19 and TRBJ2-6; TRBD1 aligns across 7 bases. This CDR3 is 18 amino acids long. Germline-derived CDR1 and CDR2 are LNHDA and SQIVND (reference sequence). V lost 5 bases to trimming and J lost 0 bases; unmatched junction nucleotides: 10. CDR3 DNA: TGTGCCAGTAGTGCCCATCCCGGGACAGTCTCTGGGGCCAACGTCCTGACTTTC. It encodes CASSAHPGTVSGANVLTF.

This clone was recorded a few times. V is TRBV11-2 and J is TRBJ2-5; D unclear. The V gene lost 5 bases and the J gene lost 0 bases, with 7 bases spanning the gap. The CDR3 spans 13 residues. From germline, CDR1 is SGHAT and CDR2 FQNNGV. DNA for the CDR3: TGTGCCAGCAGCCAGATGTACCAAGAGACCCAGTACTTC. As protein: CASSQMYQETQYF.

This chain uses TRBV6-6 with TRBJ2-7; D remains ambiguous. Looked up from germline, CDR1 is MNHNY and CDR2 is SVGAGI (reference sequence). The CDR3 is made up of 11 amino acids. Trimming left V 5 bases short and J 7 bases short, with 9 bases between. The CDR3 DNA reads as TGTGCCAGCAGTCTAATTGAGGAGCAGTACTTC. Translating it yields CASSLIEEQYF.

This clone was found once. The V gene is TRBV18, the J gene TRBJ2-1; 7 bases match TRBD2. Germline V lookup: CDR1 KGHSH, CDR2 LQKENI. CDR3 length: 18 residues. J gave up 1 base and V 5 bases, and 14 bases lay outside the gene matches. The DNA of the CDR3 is TGTGCCAGCTCATCTTATTTGGGGAGCGGGATTTCCTACAATGAGCAGTTCTTC. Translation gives CASSSYLGSGISYNEQFF.

In DNA, the CDR3 is TGTGCCAGCAGCCACTCGCAGGGGTGGTACAATGAGCAGTTCTTC. It yields the protein CASSHSQGWYNEQFF. The chain links TRBV14 to TRBJ2-1; D might be TRBD1 (6 bases). This CDR3 has 15 residues. Trimming stripped 3 bases from V and 4 bases from J, with 13 bases between. Germline loops: CDR1 SGHDN, CDR2 FVKESK.

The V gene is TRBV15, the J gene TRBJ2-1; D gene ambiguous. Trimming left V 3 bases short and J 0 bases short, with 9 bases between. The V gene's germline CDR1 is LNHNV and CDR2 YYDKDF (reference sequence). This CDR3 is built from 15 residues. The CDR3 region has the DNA TGTGCCACCAGCAGGGATTATGACTCCTACAATGAGCAGTTCTTC. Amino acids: CATSRDYDSYNEQFF.

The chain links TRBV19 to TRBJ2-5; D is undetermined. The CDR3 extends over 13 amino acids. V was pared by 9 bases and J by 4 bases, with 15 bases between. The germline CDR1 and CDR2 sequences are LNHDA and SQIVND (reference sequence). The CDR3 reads CASGEGLRETQYF. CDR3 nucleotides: TGTGCCAGCGGCGAAGGGTTGCGAGAGACCCAGTACTTC. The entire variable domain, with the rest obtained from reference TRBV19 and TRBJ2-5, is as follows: DGGITQSPKYLFRKEGQNVTLSCEQNLNHDAMYWYRQDPGQGLRLIYYSQIVNDFQKGDIAEGYSVSREKKESFPLTVTSAQKNPTAFYLCASGEGLRETQYFGPGTRLLVL.

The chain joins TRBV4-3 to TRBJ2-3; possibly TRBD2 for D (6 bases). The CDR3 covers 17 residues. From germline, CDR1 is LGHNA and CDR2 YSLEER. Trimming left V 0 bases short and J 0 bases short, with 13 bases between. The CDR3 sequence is CASSQDLVGTSTDTQYF. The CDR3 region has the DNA TGCGCCAGCAGCCAAGATCTTGTCGGGACTAGCACAGATACGCAGTATTTT.

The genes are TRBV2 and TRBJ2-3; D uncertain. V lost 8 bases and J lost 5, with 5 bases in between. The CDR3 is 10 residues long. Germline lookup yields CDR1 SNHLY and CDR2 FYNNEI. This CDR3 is CASHRDTQYF. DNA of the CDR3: TGTGCCAGCCATCGAGATACGCAGTATTTT.

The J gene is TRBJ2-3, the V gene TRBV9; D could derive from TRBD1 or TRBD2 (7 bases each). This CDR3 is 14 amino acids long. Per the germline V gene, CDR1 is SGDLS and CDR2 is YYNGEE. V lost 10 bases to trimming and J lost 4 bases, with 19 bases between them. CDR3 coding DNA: TGTGCCCTGAGGAGGGGAGGGGGCTCAGATACGCAGTATTTT. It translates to CALRRGGGSDTQYF.

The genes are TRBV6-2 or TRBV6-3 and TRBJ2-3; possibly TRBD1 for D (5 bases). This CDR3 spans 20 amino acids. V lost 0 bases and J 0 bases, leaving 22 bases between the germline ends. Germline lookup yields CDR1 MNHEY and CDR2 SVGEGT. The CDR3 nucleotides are TGTGCCAGCAGTTACTCGATAGATGACAGACCTCTTATTAGCACAGATACGCAGTATTTT. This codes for CASSYSIDDRPLISTDTQYF.

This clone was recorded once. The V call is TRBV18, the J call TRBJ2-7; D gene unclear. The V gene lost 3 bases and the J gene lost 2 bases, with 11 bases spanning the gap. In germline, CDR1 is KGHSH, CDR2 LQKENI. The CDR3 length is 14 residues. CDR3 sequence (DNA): TGTGCCAGCTCACCCCCGTGGCCTCCCTACGAGCAGTACTTC. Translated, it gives CASSPPWPPYEQYF.

As DNA, the CDR3 is TGTGCCAGCACCAGCCTTTCGGGCGAGCAGTACTTC. Translated, it gives CASTSLSGEQYF. This chain connects TRBV7-9 to TRBJ2-7; D is undetermined. CDR1 and CDR2 from the germline V gene are SEHNR and FQNEAQ (reference sequence). CDR3 length: 12 amino acids. The ends were cut back, 7 bases at V and 6 bases at J, with 13 bases in the middle.

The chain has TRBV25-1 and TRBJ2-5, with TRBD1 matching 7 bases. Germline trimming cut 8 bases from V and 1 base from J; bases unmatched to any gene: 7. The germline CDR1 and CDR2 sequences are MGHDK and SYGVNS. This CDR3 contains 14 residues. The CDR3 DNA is TGTGCCAGCGGCGTTGGGACAGCCCAAGAGACCCAGTACTTC. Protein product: CASGVGTAQETQYF.

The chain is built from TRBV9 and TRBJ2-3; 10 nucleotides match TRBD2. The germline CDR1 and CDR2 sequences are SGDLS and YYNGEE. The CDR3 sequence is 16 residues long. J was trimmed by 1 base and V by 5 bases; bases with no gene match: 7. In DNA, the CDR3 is TGTGCCAGCAGTTATAGCGGGGGGCCTGGCACAGATACGCAGTATTTT. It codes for CASSYSGGPGTDTQYF. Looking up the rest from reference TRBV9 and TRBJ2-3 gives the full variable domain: DSGVTQTPKHLITATGQRVTLRCSPRSGDLSVYWYQQSLDQGLQFLIQYYNGEERAKGNILERFSAQQFPDLHSELNLSSLELGDSALYFCASSYSGGPGTDTQYFGPGTRLTVL.

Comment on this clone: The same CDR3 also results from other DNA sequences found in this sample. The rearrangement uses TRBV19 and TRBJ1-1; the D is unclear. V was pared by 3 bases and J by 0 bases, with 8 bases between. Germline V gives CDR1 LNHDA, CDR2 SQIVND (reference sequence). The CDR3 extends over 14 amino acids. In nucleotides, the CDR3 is TGTGCCAGTAGTATGCCAGATATGAACACTGAAGCTTTCTTT. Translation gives CASSMPDMNTEAFF.

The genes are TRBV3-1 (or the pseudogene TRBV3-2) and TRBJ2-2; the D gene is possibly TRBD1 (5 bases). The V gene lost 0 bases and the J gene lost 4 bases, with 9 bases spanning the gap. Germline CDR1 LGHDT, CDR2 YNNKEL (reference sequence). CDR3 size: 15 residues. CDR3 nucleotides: TGTGCCAGCAGCCAAGAGAGTGGGGCCACCGGGGAGCTGTTTTTT. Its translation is CASSQESGATGELFF.

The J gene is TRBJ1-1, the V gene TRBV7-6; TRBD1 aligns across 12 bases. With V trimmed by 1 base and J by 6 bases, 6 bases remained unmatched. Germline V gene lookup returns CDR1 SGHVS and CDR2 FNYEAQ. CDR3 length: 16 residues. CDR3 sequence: CASSLGPGQGASEAFF. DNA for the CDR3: TGTGCCAGCAGCTTAGGACCGGGACAGGGGGCTTCTGAAGCTTTCTTT. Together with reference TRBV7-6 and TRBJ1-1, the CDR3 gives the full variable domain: GAGVSQSPRYKVTKRGQDVALRCDPISGHVSLYWYRQALGQGPEFLTYFNYEAQQDKSGLPNDRFSAERPEGSISTLTIQRTEQRDSAMYRCASSLGPGQGASEAFFGQGTRLTVV.

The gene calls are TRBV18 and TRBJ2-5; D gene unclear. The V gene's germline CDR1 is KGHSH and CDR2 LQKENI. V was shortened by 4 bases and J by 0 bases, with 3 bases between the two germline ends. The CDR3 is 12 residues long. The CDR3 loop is CASSQYQETQYF. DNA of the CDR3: TGTGCCAGCTCACAGTACCAAGAGACCCAGTACTTC.

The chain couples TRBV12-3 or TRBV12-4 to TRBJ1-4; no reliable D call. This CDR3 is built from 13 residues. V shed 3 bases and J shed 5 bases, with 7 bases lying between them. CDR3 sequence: CASSFSGNEKLFF. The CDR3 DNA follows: TGTGCCAGCAGTTTTTCCGGGAATGAAAAACTGTTTTTT.